A selection of T cell receptor beta chains follows, all from one sample in a study of response to subunit inactivated influenza vaccine. TCRdb ran MiXCR on the RT-PCR reads and lists one entry per CDR3 protein. This repertoire shows around 750,000 distinct CDR3 sequences, approximately 21% found once; its top ten account for roughly a tenth. This specimen was PBMCs from blood, taken less than 6 days after vaccination. The origin of the receptors is a man aged 50 or older who received an inactivated influenza vaccine. Both conserved end residues are part of each CDR3. A D gene is named only where the DNA matches it firmly. The size field is filled for only some rows; it gives once, few, many or a size class.

size	V	D	J	DNA	CDR3
.	TRBV11-1	TRBD2	TRBJ2-3	TGTGCCAGCAGCCCAAGGGCGTCCGGGACTAGCGGTTTCCATACGCAGTATTTT	CASSPRASGTSGFHTQYF
few	TRBV5-5	TRBD2	TRBJ2-2	TGTGCCAGCAGCTCCCGTTCGGGAGCGGGAGGTCACACCGGGGAGCTGTTTTTT	CASSSRSGAGGHTGELFF
few	TRBV6-5	TRBD2	TRBJ2-3	TGTGCCAGCAGTTTTTCCCGGGGACTAGCAAAAGATACGCAGTATTTT	CASSFSRGLAKDTQYF
many	TRBV5-1	TRBD1	TRBJ1-1	TGCGCCAGCAGCTGGGAACCGGGACAGGTTGAAGCTTTCTTT	CASSWEPGQVEAFF
few	TRBV14	.	TRBJ1-2	TGTGCCAGCAGCCAACTAGGGGCAGAGGGTCAACAAACTAACTATGGCTACACCTTC	CASSQLGAEGQQTNYGYTF
.	TRBV18	.	TRBJ2-6	TGTGCCAGCTCACCACTAGGGGCCGGGGCCAACGTCCTGACTTTC	CASSPLGAGANVLTF
few	TRBV11-2	.	TRBJ2-7	TGTGCCAGCAGCATAGCCAGGGCTCCCTACGAGCAGTACTTC	CASSIARAPYEQYF
few	TRBV29-1	TRBD2	TRBJ2-1	TGCAGCGTTTTCGTCCGGCTAGCGGGAGGGAATGAGCAGTTCTTC	CSVFVRLAGGNEQFF
.	TRBV20-1	TRBD2	TRBJ2-1	TGCAGTGCTGCGCGGGAGTCCATCCACAATGAGCAGTTCTTC	CSAARESIHNEQFF
few	TRBV7-2	.	TRBJ2-7	TGTGCCAGCAGCTTAGTATCTGACTCAAGCTCCTACGAGCAGTACTTC	CASSLVSDSSSYEQYF
many	TRBV12-3/TRBV12-4	.	TRBJ1-1	TGTGCCAGCAGTTTAGCAGGTACTTTCGCTGAAGCTTTCTTT	CASSLAGTFAEAFF
many	TRBV6-1	.	TRBJ2-7	TGTGCCAGCAGTGTAAGCTCCTACGAGCAGTACTTC	CASSVSSYEQYF
.	TRBV4-2	.	TRBJ1-1	TGTGCCAGCTGTTGGGCAGCTGGTGAGGGCACTGAAGCTTTCTTT	CASCWAAGEGTEAFF
.	TRBV29-1	.	TRBJ1-2	TGCAGCGTTGAAGACAGGGTTAATGGCTACACCTTC	CSVEDRVNGYTF
.	TRBV5-1	TRBD1	TRBJ2-5	TGCGCCAGCAGCCCGGAAGGGACAGGGGAAGAGACCCAGTACTTC	CASSPEGTGEETQYF
.	TRBV28	TRBD2	TRBJ2-1	TGTGCCAGCAGACGGACTAGCGGGGGGCTCTCCTACAATGAGCAGTTCTTC	CASRRTSGGLSYNEQFF
.	TRBV20-1	TRBD1	TRBJ1-6	TGCAGTGCTAGGCGGACAGGATGGAGCTCACCCCTCCACTTT	CSARRTGWSSPLHF
few	TRBV11-2	.	TRBJ1-2	TGTGCCAGCAGCTTATCATTTGGAGGGGTCGGTGGCTACACCTTC	CASSLSFGGVGGYTF
.	TRBV20-1	TRBD1	TRBJ1-1	TGCAGTGCTAGAGAAAAACAGGGGCAGGGAGCTTTCTTT	CSAREKQGQGAFF
.	TRBV4-1	TRBD2	TRBJ2-5	TGCGCCAGCAGCCAAGGGGTAGCGGGTTTCCAAGAGACCCAGTACTTC	CASSQGVAGFQETQYF
few	TRBV27	TRBD2	TRBJ2-3	TGTGCCAGCAGTTGGGCCCCCGTTGCGGGGGCAGATACGCAGTATTTT	CASSWAPVAGADTQYF
.	TRBV7-6	.	TRBJ2-5	TGTGCCAGCAGCTCAGACGTCCGGGCCCAAGAGACCCAGTACTTC	CASSSDVRAQETQYF
few	TRBV12-3/TRBV12-4	.	TRBJ1-2	TGTGCCAGCAATAGTGAACTCTTTTATGGCTACACCTTC	CASNSELFYGYTF
.	TRBV9	TRBD2	TRBJ2-5	TGTGCCAGCAGCATTCGAGCGGGGGGCGAGACCCAGTACTTC	CASSIRAGGETQYF
few	TRBV24-1	TRBD1	TRBJ1-5	TGTGCCACCAGCCCCGGGACAGGTCGTCAGCCCCAGCATTTT	CATSPGTGRQPQHF
few	TRBV20-1	.	TRBJ2-3	TGCAGTGCTAGAGAGGGTCGAGATACGCAGTATTTT	CSAREGRDTQYF
.	TRBV12-3/TRBV12-4	TRBD2	TRBJ2-1	TGTGCCAGCAGTTTTGGGCGACTAGCGGGGGCACGCAATGAGCAGTTCTTC	CASSFGRLAGARNEQFF
.	TRBV5-6	.	TRBJ1-6	TGTGCCAGCAGCTTCGAACAGGGCATAATTTCACCCCTCCACTTT	CASSFEQGIISPLHF
few	TRBV10-2	TRBD2	TRBJ2-1	TGCGCCAGCAGAAGAGCGGGAGTCTCCTACAATGAGCAGTTCTTC	CASRRAGVSYNEQFF
many	TRBV28	.	TRBJ2-1	TGTGCCAGCAGTTTCTGGGGGAAAGGGGAGCAGTTCTTC	CASSFWGKGEQFF
.	TRBV6-2/TRBV6-3	TRBD2	TRBJ2-7	TGTGCCAGCAGTTGGACTAGCGGTCCCTACGAGCAGTACTTC	CASSWTSGPYEQYF
.	TRBV7-9	.	TRBJ2-4	TGTGCCAGCAGAGGGATGGCAGGGGCTGAGTACTTC	CASRGMAGAEYF
few	TRBV5-1	.	TRBJ2-5	TGCGCCAGCAGCTTGGCAGCGGGTAACCAAGAGACCCAGTACTTC	CASSLAAGNQETQYF
.	TRBV12-3/TRBV12-4	.	TRBJ1-5	TGTGCCAGCAGTCAAGCTTATAGCAATCAGCCCCAGCATTTT	CASSQAYSNQPQHF
.	TRBV12-3/TRBV12-4	TRBD2	TRBJ2-2	TGTGCCAGCAGTTTCACCGCGGGAGGGATCACCGGGGAGCTGTTTTTT	CASSFTAGGITGELFF
.	TRBV25-1	TRBD1	TRBJ2-5	TGTGCCAGCGAGGACAGGGGAAAAGTCGAAACCCAGTACTTC	CASEDRGKVETQYF
.	TRBV10-3	.	TRBJ2-3	TGTGCCATCAGTGAGTCGGTGAAGAATACGCAGTATTTT	CAISESVKNTQYF
.	TRBV5-1	.	TRBJ1-6	TGCGCCAGCAGCTTGGAGGTCGCCCAGGGGAGTTTGTCACCCCTCCACTTT	CASSLEVAQGSLSPLHF
.	TRBV10-3	.	TRBJ1-6	TGTGCCATCAGAAGACAGTATAATTCACCCCTCCACTTT	CAIRRQYNSPLHF
few	TRBV5-4	TRBD1	TRBJ2-5	TGTGCCAGCAGACATGGACAGGGTTATCAAGAGACCCAGTACTTC	CASRHGQGYQETQYF
.	TRBV9	TRBD2	TRBJ2-1	TGTGCCAGCAGCGCAACTAGCGGGAGTAGCCATGAGCAGTTCTTC	CASSATSGSSHEQFF
.	TRBV29-1	TRBD1	TRBJ1-2	TGCAGCGTTGATGGGACAGGGAATAACTATGGCTACACCTTC	CSVDGTGNNYGYTF
.	TRBV4-2	.	TRBJ2-7	TGTGCCAGCAGCCAAGGATACGGAAGGAGCGGCGAGCAGTACTTC	CASSQGYGRSGEQYF
few	TRBV7-8	.	TRBJ1-5	TGTGCCAGCAGCTTAGACAGGCTCAGCAATCAGCCCCAGCATTTT	CASSLDRLSNQPQHF
.	TRBV20-1	.	TRBJ2-3	TGCAGTGCTAGAGATTGGACACAGGGTACGCAGTATTTT	CSARDWTQGTQYF
once	TRBV29-1	.	TRBJ1-4	TGCAGCGTTAGGCAGACCAGCTCAACTAATGAAAAACTGTTTTTT	CSVRQTSSTNEKLFF
.	TRBV7-3	.	TRBJ2-1	TGTGCCAGCAGCCGCACTTCAACTAGTCAAGTTCAGTTCTTC	CASSRTSTSQVQFF